This T cell receptor (beta chain) came from a study of T cell repertoires in cytomegalovirus infection (dated 2019 in TCRdb). At the level of the whole study: Peptide stimulations targeted recently identified HLA-C-restricted CMV epitopes, whose presentation resists viral immunomodulation, together with well-studied HLA-B-restricted epitopes. Donor HLA type was relevant to the analysis, because carriage of CMV infection together with the matching HLA type was indicated by public TCR beta signatures.

The germline V gene yields SGHTA for CDR1 and FQGNSA for CDR2. V and J lose 6 bases and 0 bases, and a span of 4 bases separates them. The CDR3, cysteine through phenylalanine, is 12 amino acids long. Of the read, only the CDR3 DNA is kept; its 36 bases are in frame from base 1. This clonotype came up many times. Its antigen remains undetermined. Base-call qualities are not available, and no considerably larger clone is one nucleotide away. What the study reported, not specific to this receptor: In the ex vivo response, HLA-C-restricted CMV-specific TCR beta clonotypes were dominant, and in two of eight donors the single most frequent clonotype came from this HLA-C-restricted group. In both this cohort and an independent roughly 360-donor cohort, the cumulative frequency of public TCR beta family members distinguished carriers of CMV infection plus the relevant HLA type.

The meaning of the sample's treatment or condition label: in vitro stimulation with specific CMV peptide epitopes to enrich CMV-specific T cells. TCRdb lists the instrument as Illumina HiSeq 1500. In-frame beta chains were kept once TCRdb had trimmed the public reads at Q25 with fastp and called clones with MiXCR. Rows matching on CDR3 protein sequence are summarized as one entry with the most common DNA and genes. The sample profile shows roughly 730,000 distinct CDR3 sequences; 33% of them were found once. 15% to 20% of the sample is taken by the ten largest. The sequence derives from a human donor in good health (CMV status not recorded). Some clones in this sample may be carry-over from other donors' samples. Sequenced here: cultured PBMCs, sampled from culture after CMV antigen stimulation. The rearrangement combines TRBV7-2 with TRBJ2-3, with no confident D gene call. The CDR3 protein is CASRYSTDTQYF. The sequence in DNA is TGTGCCAGCAGGTACAGCACAGATACGCAGTATTTT.